The next 20 T cell receptor beta chains were all read from a single sample in a study of T cells in localized non-small cell lung cancer. Some clones are missing from TCRdb's copy, which holds only in-frame ones; the method was immunoSEQ multiplex PCR. The table lists some 50,000 clones, around 90% of them singletons. This specimen consisted of PBMCs, obtained before any cancer treatment. All receptors derive from a female donor with stage II lung adenocarcinoma.

This sequence joins TRBV27 and TRBJ1-2; D gene uncertain. Germline V gives CDR1 MNHEY, CDR2 SMNVEV (reference sequence). The V and J ends lost 3 bases and 2 bases respectively, with 7 bases between them. The CDR3 sequence is 13 residues long. The CDR3 DNA reads TGTGCCAGCAGTTTTACGGGGAACTATGGCTACACCTTC. Translation gives CASSFTGNYGYTF.

The rearrangement joins TRBV18 to TRBJ2-2; the match to TRBD1 covers 8 bases. The CDR3 has 15 residues. With 2 bases clipped from V and 7 bases from J, the junction kept 6 bases outside the gene matches. Germline loops: CDR1 KGHSH, CDR2 LQKENI. The CDR3: CASSPGSGGHGELFF. The CDR3 DNA reads TGTGCCAGCTCACCAGGATCAGGGGGCCACGGGGAGCTGTTTTTT.

The rearrangement joins TRBV16 to TRBJ1-4; TRBD1 might be the D (5 bases). Trimming removed 0 bases from V and 8 bases from J, with 16 bases in between. Germline V gives CDR1 KGHSY, CDR2 FQNENV. The CDR3 is 16 amino acids. The CDR3 spells CASSQSGAVRGEKLFF. The CDR3 DNA is TGTGCCAGCAGCCAATCCGGGGCCGTTCGAGGGGAAAAACTGTTTTTT.

The chain carries TRBV6-5 and TRBJ2-2, with TRBD1 matching over 8 bases. CDR1 is MNHEY and CDR2 is SVGAGI in the germline V gene. The CDR3 covers 15 residues. Unmatched junction bases numbered 9, after V lost 6 bases and J lost 6 bases. The CDR3 here is CASSPRQGSSGELFF. The CDR3 nucleotides read TGTGCCAGCAGCCCCCGACAGGGGTCGTCCGGGGAGCTGTTTTTT.

This chain uses TRBV19 with TRBJ1-3; D ambiguous. CDR1 is LNHDA, CDR2 SQIVND, per germline (reference sequence). This CDR3 is built from 18 residues. V shed 0 bases and J shed 1 base, with 16 bases lying between them. This CDR3 reads CASSIDFFGVDSGNTIYF. The DNA for the CDR3 is TGTGCCAGTAGTATAGACTTCTTCGGCGTAGATTCTGGAAACACCATATATTTT.

V is TRBV4-1 and J is TRBJ1-2; 9 nucleotides agree with TRBD1. Germline CDR1 is MGHRA and CDR2 is YSYEKL. Losses at the gene ends were 3 bases for V and 7 bases for J; bases not matched to a gene: 15. The CDR3 spans 17 residues. CDR3 DNA: TGCGCCAGCAGCCAGCAGGGGGGTTCGGGACAGGGCGGTGGCTACACCTTC. Protein: CASSQQGGSGQGGGYTF.

The chain has TRBV5-6 and TRBJ1-2, with no clear D. V gave up 5 bases and J gave up 2 bases, with 16 bases separating them. The CDR3 is 15 residues long. Germline-derived CDR1 and CDR2 are SGHDT and YYEEEE. In nucleotides, the CDR3 is TGTGCCAGCAGTTCCGGAGGGAGAACCAACTATGGCTACACCTTC. Encoded protein: CASSSGGRTNYGYTF.

By share, this clone counts as medium-sized. The chain joins TRBV7-9 to TRBJ2-5; TRBD2 is a possible D gene (6 bases). CDR1 and CDR2 from the germline V gene are SEHNR and FQNEAQ (reference sequence). The CDR3 is 12 amino acids. V dropped 8 bases and J dropped 4 bases, with 11 bases sitting between them. The CDR3 sequence: CASRAGGETQYF. The CDR3 region has the DNA TGTGCCAGCCGGGCCGGGGGAGAGACCCAGTACTTC.

The chain joins TRBV28 to TRBJ1-1; the match to TRBD1 covers 7 bases. V shed 6 bases, J shed 4 bases, and the junction held 26 bases outside the gene matches. This CDR3 has 20 residues. Germline values: CDR1 MDHEN, CDR2 SYDVKM. CDR3 sequence (DNA): TGTGCCAGCAGACAGGGACAGTCAGCCGCCCTACGCTACATGATCACTGAAGCTTTCTTT. Translating it yields CASRQGQSAALRYMITEAFF.

The gene calls are TRBV5-6 and TRBJ2-1, with 7 bases that match TRBD2. Germline assignment: CDR1 SGHDT and CDR2 YYEEEE. The J segment lost 13 bases and the V segment lost 4 bases, leaving 5 bases of the junction unmatched. The length of the CDR3 is 11 residues. The CDR3 region is CASSQRGLQFF. CDR3 nucleotide sequence: TGTGCCAGCAGCCAGCGGGGCCTCCAGTTCTTC.

This chain joins TRBV15 and TRBJ2-5; no clear D gene. CDR1 is LNHNV and CDR2 is YYDKDF in the germline V gene (reference sequence). The V end lost 0 bases, the J end lost 8 bases, and 16 bases lay between the germline ends. This CDR3 contains 15 residues. The CDR3 sequence is CATSRDIFESDTQYF. CDR3 DNA: TGTGCCACCAGCAGAGATATTTTCGAAAGTGATACCCAGTACTTC.

V usage is TRBV5-1 and J usage is TRBJ1-2, with a tentative D call TRBD1 (6 bases). Germline V gene sequence: CDR1 SGHRS, CDR2 YFSETQ. V gave up 0 bases and J gave up 5 bases, with 20 bases separating them. There are 17 residues in the CDR3. This CDR3 is CASSLATGTGAYYGYTF. CDR3 DNA sequence: TGCGCCAGCAGCTTGGCAACGGGTACGGGGGCGTATTATGGCTACACCTTC.

This chain links TRBV25-1 with TRBJ1-2; 9 bases map to TRBD1. Germline V gene lookup returns CDR1 MGHDK and CDR2 SYGVNS. With 4 bases clipped from V and 0 bases from J, the junction kept 3 bases outside the gene matches. This CDR3 has 15 amino acids. The CDR3 sequence is CASSAGQGTNYGYTF. The CDR3 DNA sequence: TGTGCCAGCAGTGCGGGACAGGGTACTAACTATGGCTACACCTTC.

CDR3 region: CASSFLTTQGDFEYF. The CDR3 coding sequence is TGTGCCAGCAGCTTTCTAACCACACAGGGGGATTTTGAGTACTTC. The rearrangement joins TRBV5-6 to TRBJ2-7, with 8 bases lining up with TRBD1. Germline CDR1 and CDR2: SGHDT and YYEEEE. Trimming at V came to 2 bases and at J to 11 bases, leaving 15 bases not matched to a gene. This CDR3 is built from 15 residues.

This sequence joins TRBV7-9 and TRBJ2-7, with D perhaps matching TRBD1 or TRBD2 (5 bases each). The V gene's germline CDR1 is SEHNR and CDR2 FQNEAQ (reference sequence). The CDR3 spans 15 residues. V shed 4 bases and J shed 0 bases, with 13 bases lying between them. DNA for the CDR3: TGTGCCAGCAGCTATCTTCGGGACGGCTCCTACGAGCAGTACTTC. Protein sequence: CASSYLRDGSYEQYF.

The V gene is TRBV2, the J gene TRBJ2-5; D remains unclear. Trimming removed 1 base at V and 2 bases at J, with 5 bases between. The CDR3 has 13 residues. Germline-derived CDR1 and CDR2 are SNHLY and FYNNEI. CDR3 bases: TGTGCCAGCAGTGAAGGGATGCAAGAGACCCAGTACTTC. It is translated as CASSEGMQETQYF.

The V and J genes are TRBV10-3 and TRBJ2-5, with D perhaps TRBD1 or TRBD2 (5 bases each). V lost 2 bases and J 0 bases, leaving 7 bases between the germline ends. The germline CDR1 and CDR2 sequences are ENHRY and SYGVKD. The CDR3 runs 14 residues. The CDR3 DNA sequence: TGTGCCATCAGTGAGGGGACGGACCAAGAGACCCAGTACTTC. Translation: CAISEGTDQETQYF.

This sequence joins TRBV11-2 and TRBJ1-1, with D perhaps TRBD1 (5 bases). The germline V gene has CDR1 SGHAT and CDR2 FQNNGV. This CDR3 is built from 14 residues. V gave up 3 bases and J gave up 0 bases, with 8 bases separating them. DNA for the CDR3: TGTGCCAGCAGCTTTGTGACAGTGAACACTGAAGCTTTCTTT. It codes for CASSFVTVNTEAFF.

This sequence joins TRBV7-8 and TRBJ1-1; D ambiguous. The germline gives CDR1 SGHVS, CDR2 FQNEAQ. V dropped 4 bases and J dropped 1 base, with 10 bases sitting between them. This CDR3 spans 14 amino acids. The CDR3 DNA reads TGTGCCAGCAGCTCCAGGCGACCGAACACTGAAGCTTTCTTT. Translating it yields CASSSRRPNTEAFF. The variable domain in full, completed from reference TRBV7-8 and TRBJ1-1, reads GAGVSQSPRYKVAKRGQDVALRCDPISGHVSLFWYQQALGQGPEFLTYFQNEAQLDKSGLPSDRFFAERPEGSVSTLKIQRTQQEDSAVYLCASSSRRPNTEAFFGQGTRLTVV.

The J gene is TRBJ2-7, the V gene TRBV7-9; D is possibly TRBD1 (5 bases). V lost 8 bases, J lost 6 bases, and 11 bases lay in between. CDR1 and CDR2 (germline): SEHNR, FQNEAQ (reference sequence). The CDR3 totals 11 residues. The CDR3 bases are TGTGCCAGCGGCAACCAGGGCGAGCAGTACTTC. The encoded protein is CASGNQGEQYF.